The text below deals with one TCR beta chain. This specimen belongs to a study of blood T cell repertoires in COVID-19. Study in general: Italy, Spain and the United States were the sources of the convalescent and acute COVID-19 samples.

Original processing notes: The assay estimated nucleated cells by amplifying reference gene primers. Sequencing was performed with immunoSEQ multiplex PCR; in TCRdb, only in-frame clones are kept and a portion is missing. V and J calls and clone size follow that table, whereas D and trimming were derived from the DNA. The table has 70,000 or so clones, more than 70% seen once. V was cut by 4 bases and J by 7 bases, with 16 bases left in between. Germline CDR1 MDHEN, CDR2 SYDVKM. The CDR3 consists of 14 residues. Patients at the Seattle site were enrolled during active infection and followed longitudinally.

Sequenced input: peripheral blood. The rearrangement uses TRBV28 and TRBJ1-2, with D possibly TRBD1 on 6 matching bases. The receptor was isolated from a man between 45 and 60 years old with COVID-19, enrolled during active disease. CDR3 sequence reads: CASSSPLTGTGYTF. CDR3 nucleotides: TGTGCCAGCAGTTCGCCCCTTACAGGGACTGGCTACACCTTC.